This record concerns one T cell receptor (beta chain) sequence. The data stem from a study of blood T cell repertoires in COVID-19. Germline V CDR1 and CDR2: SGHTA, FQGTGA. The V end was cut by 1 base, the J end by 4 bases, with 16 bases between. The CDR3 covers 16 residues. The data were produced by immunoSEQ multiplex PCR, yet TCRdb's version contains in-frame clones alone and is incomplete. This sample has about 170,000 clones, with more than 65% found just once. The sequence came from a man in his 70s with active or convalescent COVID-19. Input material: peripheral blood. The J gene is TRBJ2-5, the V gene TRBV7-3; D is possibly TRBD2 (7 bases). CDR3 protein: CASSLNAGEGTETQYF. The CDR3 nucleotides are TGTGCCAGCAGCTTAAATGCAGGGGAGGGCACAGAGACCCAGTACTTC.